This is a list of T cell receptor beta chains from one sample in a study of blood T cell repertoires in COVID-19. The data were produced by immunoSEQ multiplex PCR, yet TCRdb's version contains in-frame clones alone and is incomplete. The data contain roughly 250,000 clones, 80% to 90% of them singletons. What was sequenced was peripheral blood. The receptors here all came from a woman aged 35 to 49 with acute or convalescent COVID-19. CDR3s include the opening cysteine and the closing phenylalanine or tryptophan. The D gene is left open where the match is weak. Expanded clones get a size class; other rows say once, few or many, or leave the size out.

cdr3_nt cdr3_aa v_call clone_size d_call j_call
TGTGCCAGCAGCTCAGGCCAGGGGAACACCATATATTTT CASSSGQGNTIYF TRBV13 . . TRBJ1-3
TGTGCCAGCAGTGAAGCGGTAGAGTATACTTATGGCTACACCTTC CASSEAVEYTYGYTF TRBV6-1 . . TRBJ1-2
TGTGCCAGCAGTTACAGGGGGCGGGATTCACCCCTCCACTTT CASSYRGRDSPLHF TRBV6-5 . TRBD1 TRBJ1-6
TGTGCCAGTAGTATAGGCCCAGGGGACACTGAAGCTTTCTTT CASSIGPGDTEAFF TRBV19 . . TRBJ1-1
TGTGCCTGGACCCACGGGAGGGCAAATGAGCAGTTCTTC CAWTHGRANEQFF TRBV30 . TRBD2 TRBJ2-1
TGTGCCAGCAGGACAGGGGAGGGTGGCTACACCTTC CASRTGEGGYTF TRBV7-2 . TRBD1 TRBJ1-2
TGCGCCAGCAGCCAAGTAATGCCCACGGGTGCGACCCAGCATTTT CASSQVMPTGATQHF TRBV4-1 . . TRBJ1-5
TGTGCCAGCAGCGGGGGGGTTTCCCCCCAAGAGACCCAGTACTTC CASSGGVSPQETQYF TRBV11-2 . TRBD2 TRBJ2-5
TGTGCCAGCAGTTTAAACAGCTACTATGGCTACACCTTC CASSLNSYYGYTF TRBV12-3/TRBV12-4 . . TRBJ1-2
TGCGCCAGCAGTGAAAACAGGGGGCTGGGGGGCTACACCTTC CASSENRGLGGYTF TRBV10-1 . TRBD1 TRBJ1-2
TGCGCCAGCAGCGGACAGGGAGGGGAAGCTTTCTTT CASSGQGGEAFF TRBV10-1 . TRBD1 TRBJ1-1
TGTGCCAGCAGCTTGGCCGGTCAGGGGTCTAACTATGGCTACACCTTC CASSLAGQGSNYGYTF TRBV5-4 . . TRBJ1-2
TGTGCCAGCAGTTTAACCGGGACAGGGAACAATCAGCCCCAGCATTTT CASSLTGTGNNQPQHF TRBV28 . TRBD1 TRBJ1-5
TGTGCCAGCGCCTTTGATAGCTATGGCTACACCTTC CASAFDSYGYTF TRBV19 . . TRBJ1-2
TGTGCCAGCAGCCAGGTCGTAGGGGTAAAGGATACTGAAGCTTTCTTT CASSQVVGVKDTEAFF TRBV5-6 . . TRBJ1-1
TGTGCCAGCAGCCAAGAGAGCCCTCATTACACAGATACGCAGTATTTT CASSQESPHYTDTQYF TRBV3-1/TRBV3-2 few . TRBJ2-3
TGTGCCAGCAGTACAGATCTCTATGGCTACACCTTC CASSTDLYGYTF TRBV12-3/TRBV12-4 . . TRBJ1-2
TGTGCCACCAGTGATTTAAGGACAGGTTCCTACAATGAGCAGTTCTTC CATSDLRTGSYNEQFF TRBV24-1 . TRBD1 TRBJ2-1
TGTGCCAGCTCACCGGGACAGGGGGCTTCCTATGGCTACACCTTC CASSPGQGASYGYTF TRBV18 . TRBD1 TRBJ1-2
TGCAGCGTTGAATCCCTCGGGACAGACTTCTATGGCTACACCTTC CSVESLGTDFYGYTF TRBV29-1 . TRBD1 TRBJ1-2
TGTGCCAGCAGCTTAGAAACTACCCAGAGGAGGTCGGGGGAGCTGTTTTTT CASSLETTQRRSGELFF TRBV11-2 . . TRBJ2-2
TGTGCTAGTGGCCCCTCGGGGGGGCTCAATCAGCCCCAGCATTTT CASGPSGGLNQPQHF TRBV12-5 . . TRBJ1-5
TGTGCCACCAGTGAGAGGGGGTCCTACAATGAGCAGTTCTTC CATSERGSYNEQFF TRBV24-1 . . TRBJ2-1
TGTGCCAGCAGCTTGGATGGACTAGCGGGCAATGAGCAGTTCTTC CASSLDGLAGNEQFF TRBV5-4 . TRBD2 TRBJ2-1
TGTGCCAGCAGCTCAGGACAGGGGGCGCGGGAGACCCAGTACTTC CASSSGQGARETQYF TRBV7-3 once TRBD1 TRBJ2-5
TGTGCCAGCAGACCTTCCGGACTATATCAAGAGACCCAGTACTTC CASRPSGLYQETQYF TRBV3-1/TRBV3-2 . . TRBJ2-5
TGTGCCAGCAGTTACTCCGGAGGCCCCCACTATGGCTACACCTTC CASSYSGGPHYGYTF TRBV6-5 . . TRBJ1-2
TGTGCCAGCAGTGATGGACAGGCCCTCTATGGCTACACCTTC CASSDGQALYGYTF TRBV6-1 . TRBD1 TRBJ1-2
TGTGCCAGCAGCCAAGATTCTTCTACGAATCAGCCCCAGCATTTT CASSQDSSTNQPQHF TRBV3-1/TRBV3-2 . . TRBJ1-5
TGTGCCTGGCGGGGGTATTTATCCACTGAAGCTTTCTTT CAWRGYLSTEAFF TRBV30 . . TRBJ1-1
TGCGCCAGCGGCCGGGGACTTGGGAATCAGCCCCAGCATTTT CASGRGLGNQPQHF TRBV23-1 . . TRBJ1-5
TGTGCCAGCAGTGGCAGCAGGACACTCCCAGGGGACACTGAAGCTTTCTTT CASSGSRTLPGDTEAFF TRBV27 . . TRBJ1-1
TGTGCCAGCAGCCAAGCTGGTAGTACCCGCACAGATACGCAGTATTTT CASSQAGSTRTDTQYF TRBV3-1/TRBV3-2 . . TRBJ2-3
TGTGCCAGCAGTTCCCTGAACAGGGGGAGTAAAGGCTACACCTTC CASSSLNRGSKGYTF TRBV27 few TRBD1 TRBJ1-2
TGTGCCAGTAGTAGGAGTCAGAACACTGAAGCTTTCTTT CASSRSQNTEAFF TRBV19 . . TRBJ1-1
TGTGCCAGTAGTCCCCGGGGACAGGCGGAGGAAAAACTGTTTTTT CASSPRGQAEEKLFF TRBV19 . TRBD1 TRBJ1-4
TGTGCCAGTAGTATAGCCCCACAGGGTACCGCTTTCTTT CASSIAPQGTAFF TRBV19 . . TRBJ1-1
TGTGCCAGCAGCGTTAGCCTAGCGGGGTTTGAGACCCAGTACTTC CASSVSLAGFETQYF TRBV9 . TRBD2 TRBJ2-5
TGCAGCGTCCCTGGACAGGGAGTGCCAGATACGCAGTATTTT CSVPGQGVPDTQYF TRBV29-1 . TRBD1 TRBJ2-3
TGTGCCAGCACGGGATCCGGTGAAGCTTTCTTT CASTGSGEAFF TRBV6-5 . . TRBJ1-1
TGTGCCAGCAGCAAAGGGGGCACCGGGACAGTGAATGAAAAACTGTTTTTT CASSKGGTGTVNEKLFF TRBV21-1 . . TRBJ1-4
TGCGCCAGCAGCCGAAATTGGGGAGACGCCCACCCTAATGAAAAACTGTTTTTT CASSRNWGDAHPNEKLFF TRBV5-1 . . TRBJ1-4
TGTGCCAGCTCACCCAACGGACAGGGGGCAAATGGCTACACCTTC CASSPNGQGANGYTF TRBV18 . TRBD1 TRBJ1-2
TGTGCTAGTGGTTTGGTACTAGGAGGGCCGGTCCGCTACACCTTC CASGLVLGGPVRYTF TRBV12-5 . . TRBJ1-2
TGTGCCAGCCGCCTGCGGGGACGGGTTAACTATGGCTACACCTTC CASRLRGRVNYGYTF TRBV5-6 . . TRBJ1-2
TGTGCCAGCAGCCAAGGAAGACAGGGGCGAGTATATGGCTACACCTTC CASSQGRQGRVYGYTF TRBV4-2 . TRBD1 TRBJ1-2
TGTGCCAGCAGTTTCTATAATGAAAAACTGTTTTTT CASSFYNEKLFF TRBV12-3/TRBV12-4 . . TRBJ1-4
TGTGCCAGCAGCTTAACCGGGACAGGGGGCGATCAGCCCCAGCATTTT CASSLTGTGGDQPQHF TRBV7-9 . TRBD1 TRBJ1-5
TGTGCCAGCAGTGACCTCTGGCAGAGGGGCTACACCTTC CASSDLWQRGYTF TRBV25-1 . . TRBJ1-2